Listed here are 27 T cell receptor beta chains from one sample, sequenced in a study of CD8 T cells in ankylosing spondylitis. A single record per CDR3 protein comes from TCRdb applying MiXCR to the 5' RACE reads. The data show fewer than 35,000 distinct CDR3 sequences, with around 30% seen just once and around 45% held by the top ten. What was sequenced was synovial fluid, either unsorted or a sorted T cell fraction (not recorded which). The receptors derive from a male donor with ankylosing spondylitis.

Remarks on this clonotype: A much bigger clone sits one base away, suggesting this may be a read error. J is TRBJ2-2 and V is TRBV5-5; D gene ambiguous. Germline CDR1 reads SGHKS; CDR2 reads YYEKEE (reference sequence). V shed 0 bases and J shed 3 bases, with 6 bases lying between them. The CDR3 totals 14 residues. CDR3 in DNA: TGTGCCAGCAGCTTGGAGGGATACACCGGGGAGCTGTTTTTT. Translated, it gives CASSLEGYTGELFF.

The chain links TRBV4-2 to TRBJ2-1, with 11 nucleotides matching TRBD2. The germline gives CDR1 LGHNA, CDR2 YNFKEQ. J lost 10 bases, V lost 1 base, and 6 bases had no gene match. The CDR3 runs 15 residues. CDR3 DNA sequence: TGTGCCAGCAGCCAAGGTAGCGGGAGGGCCCGAGAGCAGTTCTTC. It is translated as CASSQGSGRAREQFF.

This clonotype was picked up many times. The chain has TRBV2 and TRBJ2-1; 8 bases line up with TRBD2. The CDR3 spans 15 residues. Germline trimming cut 6 bases from V and 4 bases from J; bases unmatched to any gene: 8. Germline-derived CDR1 and CDR2 are SNHLY and FYNNEI. In DNA form, the CDR3 reads TGTGCCAGCAGCCTCGAGCGGGAGCCGTACAATGAGCAGTTCTTC. Protein: CASSLEREPYNEQFF. The entire variable domain, with the rest obtained from reference TRBV2 and TRBJ2-1, is as follows: EPEVTQTPSHQVTQMGQEVILRCVPISNHLYFYWYRQILGQKVEFLVSFYNNEISEKSEIFDDQFSVERPDGSNFTLKIRSTKLEDSAMYFCASSLEREPYNEQFFGPGTRLTVL.

CDR3 loop: CASSQADSGGGYTF. CDR3 DNA sequence: TGCGCCAGCAGCCAAGCGGATTCGGGCGGAGGCTACACCTTC. The chain uses TRBV4-1 and TRBJ1-2, with D unclear. The V gene's germline CDR1 is MGHRA and CDR2 YSYEKL. This CDR3 spans 14 amino acids. Trimming removed 1 base from V and 8 bases from J, with 14 bases in between.

This clonotype was recorded many times. The J gene is TRBJ2-2, the V gene TRBV24-1; TRBD1 matches 7 bases. The ends lost 6 bases at V and 4 bases at J; junction bases unmatched: 4. Germline assignment: CDR1 KGHDR and CDR2 SFDVKD. The CDR3 extends over 14 amino acids. CDR3 in amino acids: CATSRTGGTGELFF. CDR3 in DNA: TGTGCCACCAGTCGGACAGGTGGCACCGGGGAGCTGTTTTTT.

The chain combines TRBV27 with TRBJ2-1; a weak D match, TRBD1 (6 bases). The CDR3 runs 14 residues. Germline V gene data show CDR1 as MNHEY and CDR2 as SMNVEV (reference sequence). Trimming removed 6 bases from V and 1 base from J, with 10 bases in between. The CDR3 is CASSQGTSYNEQFF. Written as DNA, the CDR3 is TGTGCCAGCAGCCAGGGGACATCCTACAATGAGCAGTTCTTC.

The chain recombines TRBV25-1 with TRBJ2-1, with D possibly TRBD2 on 6 matching bases. With 3 bases removed from V and 5 bases from J, the gap between germline ends came to 17 bases. The CDR3 totals 16 residues. The germline V gene encodes CDR1 MGHDK and CDR2 SYGVNS. DNA of the CDR3: TGTGCCAGCAGTGACAGCCCAGGACTAACAGACAATGAGCAGTTCTTC. Its protein is CASSDSPGLTDNEQFF.

The gene calls are TRBV2 and TRBJ2-7; D may match TRBD1 or TRBD2 (5 bases each). V dropped 9 bases and J dropped 2 bases, with 14 bases sitting between them. Per germline, CDR1 SNHLY and CDR2 FYNNEI. This CDR3 has 13 amino acids. Here the CDR3 DNA reads TGTGCCAGGGCGGCCGGGACCGCCTACGAGCAGTACTTC. This translates into CARAAGTAYEQYF. The variable domain in full, completed from reference TRBV2 and TRBJ2-7, reads EPEVTQTPSHQVTQMGQEVILRCVPISNHLYFYWYRQILGQKVEFLVSFYNNEISEKSEIFDDQFSVERPDGSNFTLKIRSTKLEDSAMYFCARAAGTAYEQYFGPGTRLTVT.

The V and J genes are TRBV4-1 and TRBJ1-2; D remains unclear. Per germline, CDR1 MGHRA and CDR2 YSYEKL. V was trimmed by 3 bases and J by 6 bases, leaving 17 bases between them. This CDR3 comprises 15 residues. CDR3 protein: CASSQVETSGHGYTF. In DNA, the CDR3 is TGCGCCAGCAGCCAGGTCGAGACTTCGGGCCATGGCTACACCTTC.

In its sample, this clonotype was seen a few times. CDR3 in DNA: TGTGCCAGCAGTGATTATGAAGGGCGGAATGAGCAGTTCTTC. Translation: CASSDYEGRNEQFF. The V and J genes are TRBV25-1 and TRBJ2-1; D unclear. The V and J ends lost 3 bases and 7 bases respectively, with 13 bases between them. Germline CDR1 reads MGHDK; CDR2 reads SYGVNS. The CDR3 runs to 14 residues. The full variable domain, rest sourced from reference TRBV25-1 and TRBJ2-1, is EADIYQTPRYLVIGTGKKITLECSQTMGHDKMYWYQQDPGMELHLIHYSYGVNSTEKGDLSSESTVSRIRTEHFPLTLESARPSHTSQYLCASSDYEGRNEQFFGPGTRLTVL.

The sample holds one count of this clonotype. The chain has TRBV11-2 and TRBJ2-1; D unclear. Looked up from germline, CDR1 is SGHAT and CDR2 is FQNNGV. V lost 1 base to trimming and J lost 7 bases, with 5 bases between them. This CDR3 is 12 amino acids long. The CDR3 coding sequence is TGTGCCAGCAGCTTAGGAAATAATGAGCAGTTCTTC. It encodes CASSLGNNEQFF.

Only a few counts were recorded for this clonotype. This chain uses TRBV7-8 with TRBJ1-5; tentative D call: TRBD1 (5 bases). Germline values: CDR1 SGHVS, CDR2 FQNEAQ. V lost 1 base to trimming and J lost 6 bases, with 10 bases between them. The CDR3 extends over 14 amino acids. Here the CDR3 reads CASSLVRGAQPQHF. In nucleotides, the CDR3 is TGTGCCAGCAGCTTAGTGCGCGGGGCTCAGCCCCAGCATTTT. The variable domain in full, with the rest retrieved from reference TRBV7-8 and TRBJ1-5, is GAGVSQSPRYKVAKRGQDVALRCDPISGHVSLFWYQQALGQGPEFLTYFQNEAQLDKSGLPSDRFFAERPEGSVSTLKIQRTQQEDSAVYLCASSLVRGAQPQHFGDGTRLSIL.

This clonotype has just a few counts. The chain uses TRBV6-1 and TRBJ1-1; perhaps TRBD1 as D (5 bases). Germline loops: CDR1 MNHNS, CDR2 SASEGT. V was cut by 6 bases and J by 1 base, with 12 bases left in between. The CDR3 totals 14 residues. The CDR3 coding sequence is TGTGCCAGCAGCCAGTATGGGGCGAACACTGAAGCTTTCTTT. This gives the protein CASSQYGANTEAFF.

The CDR3 nucleotides are TGCGCCAGCAGCTACCTGGACATGAGGAAGACTGAAGCTTTCTTT. It codes for CASSYLDMRKTEAFF. This chain uses TRBV5-1 with TRBJ1-1; tentative D call: TRBD1 (5 bases). This CDR3 comprises 15 residues. Per the germline V gene, CDR1 is SGHRS and CDR2 is YFSETQ. Trimming removed 3 bases at V and 5 bases at J, with 17 bases between.

This clonotype was seen a handful of times. The rearrangement joins TRBV15 to TRBJ1-4; unclear D gene. Per germline, CDR1 LNHNV and CDR2 YYDKDF (reference sequence). The CDR3 is 13 amino acids. Trimming pared 4 bases from V and 4 bases from J, leaving 7 bases between. The CDR3 region has the DNA TGTGCCACCAGCACCCCTCTTAATGAAAAACTGTTTTTT. It yields the protein CATSTPLNEKLFF.

The rearrangement links TRBV11-2 to TRBJ2-3, with D possibly TRBD1 on 5 matching bases. Germline V gene lookup returns CDR1 SGHAT and CDR2 FQNNGV. The CDR3 spans 15 residues. V lost 0 bases and J lost 4, with 11 bases in between. For the CDR3, the DNA is TGTGCCAGCAGCTTAGATTGGGCAGGGTCAGATACGCAGTATTTT. Its protein is CASSLDWAGSDTQYF.

This clonotype was detected a few times. The chain carries TRBV24-1 and TRBJ2-1, with 9 bases lining up with TRBD1. Germline values: CDR1 KGHDR, CDR2 SFDVKD. V shed 4 bases and J 12 bases; nucleotides not matched to a gene: 12. The length of the CDR3 is 15 residues. DNA for the CDR3: TGTGCCACCAGTGACCACGGACAGGGGCCAGGCGGGCAGTTCTTC. Its protein product is CATSDHGQGPGGQFF.

The DNA of the CDR3 is TGCGCCAGCGACGATAGCGGAACCCGTCCGGATACGCAGTATTTT. It yields the protein CASDDSGTRPDTQYF. The V and J genes are TRBV4-1 and TRBJ2-3, with a possible D match to TRBD2 (6 bases). Germline CDR1 reads MGHRA; CDR2 reads YSYEKL. V dropped 8 bases and J dropped 6 bases, with 21 bases sitting between them. The CDR3 covers 15 residues.

This clonotype was detected only a few times. The chain uses TRBV10-3 and TRBJ2-1; 8 bases fit TRBD2. Germline V lookup: CDR1 ENHRY, CDR2 SYGVKD. The CDR3 has 15 residues. Trimming removed 3 bases from V and 4 bases from J; junction bases left unmatched: 5. CDR3 DNA sequence: TGTGCCATCAGTGAAGTAGCGGGATCTTACAATGAGCAGTTCTTC. This encodes CAISEVAGSYNEQFF.

A few counts support this clonotype. V usage is TRBV6-6 and J usage is TRBJ1-5; D is unresolved. The V end was cut by 2 bases, the J end by 3 bases, with 2 bases between. Germline lookup yields CDR1 MNHNY and CDR2 SVGAGI (reference sequence). This CDR3 spans 12 amino acids. Here the CDR3 reads CASSYLNQPQHF. The CDR3 DNA reads as TGTGCCAGCAGTTACCTCAATCAGCCCCAGCATTTT.

In its sample, this clonotype was seen many times. The gene calls are TRBV19 and TRBJ1-1; no clear D. The CDR3 spans 13 residues. Between the trimmed V and J ends, which lost 10 bases and 10 bases, there was a span of 22 bases. Germline CDR1 reads LNHDA; CDR2 reads SQIVND (reference sequence). As DNA, the CDR3 is TGTGCCACAGTCCGAGACGAGATATTCAGAGCTTTCTTT. Translation: CATVRDEIFRAFF. The complete variable domain, with remaining parts taken from reference TRBV19 and TRBJ1-1, reads DGGITQSPKYLFRKEGQNVTLSCEQNLNHDAMYWYRQDPGQGLRLIYYSQIVNDFQKGDIAEGYSVSREKKESFPLTVTSAQKNPTAFYLCATVRDEIFRAFFGQGTRLTVV.

This chain links TRBV4-1 with TRBJ2-7, with TRBD2 matching over 7 bases. The CDR3 extends over 16 amino acids. Losses at the gene ends were 0 bases for V and 7 bases for J; bases not matched to a gene: 12. Per the germline V gene, CDR1 is MGHRA and CDR2 is YSYEKL. CDR3 in DNA: TGCGCCAGCAGCCAAGAGCCTGGCGGGAGATCGTATGAGCAGTACTTC. Its protein product is CASSQEPGGRSYEQYF.

In its sample, this clonotype was seen many times. This chain links TRBV5-1 with TRBJ1-1; no firm D call. V was clipped by 0 bases and J by 5 bases, with 14 bases between them. The CDR3 length is 15 residues. CDR1 and CDR2 (germline): SGHRS, YFSETQ. The CDR3 DNA is TGCGCCAGCAGCTTGGTTCCCGATGTTGGGACTGAAGCTTTCTTT. Protein product: CASSLVPDVGTEAFF.

The CDR3 here is CASSLGQGADQPQHF. The DNA for the CDR3 is TGCGCCAGCAGCTTGGGGCAGGGGGCGGATCAGCCCCAGCATTTT. The V call is TRBV5-1, the J call TRBJ1-5, with 8 positions matching TRBD1. Looked up from germline, CDR1 is SGHRS and CDR2 is YFSETQ. With 0 bases clipped from V and 5 bases from J, the junction kept 4 bases outside the gene matches. This CDR3 spans 15 amino acids.

This clonotype was counted between two and nine times. The J gene is TRBJ2-7, the V gene TRBV5-1; TRBD2 agrees at 9 bases. V trimming: 0 bases; J trimming: 2 bases; junction bases outside the gene matches: 6. CDR3 length: 16 residues. Germline V gene lookup returns CDR1 SGHRS and CDR2 YFSETQ. CDR3 residues: CASSLGRLAGTYEQYF. The DNA of the CDR3 is TGCGCCAGCAGCTTGGGACGTCTAGCGGGGACCTACGAGCAGTACTTC.

This clonotype has a count of ten or more. This sequence joins TRBV12-3 or TRBV12-4 and TRBJ1-5, with D uncertain. Trimming removed 3 bases from V and 9 bases from J, with 6 bases in between. The CDR3 totals 11 residues. The CDR3 spells CASSFSGPQHF. CDR3 DNA: TGTGCCAGCAGTTTTTCCGGGCCCCAGCATTTT.

The rearrangement uses TRBV4-1 and TRBJ2-5; D might be TRBD2 (7 bases). The ends were cut back, 3 bases at V and 2 bases at J, with 16 bases in the middle. Per the germline V gene, CDR1 is MGHRA and CDR2 is YSYEKL. The CDR3 totals 16 residues. CDR3 sequence reads: CASSHQTRGGQETQYF. CDR3 nucleotide sequence: TGCGCCAGCAGCCACCAGACAAGGGGGGGACAAGAGACCCAGTACTTC.